What follows is one TCR beta chain and its context. The V and J ends lost 1 base and 2 bases, in that order; junction bases with no gene match: 4. Germline V gives CDR1 SGHRS, CDR2 YFSETQ. This CDR3 has 16 residues. PCR was performed using 60 Vbeta and 13 Jbeta primers. The data were produced by immunoSEQ multiplex PCR, yet TCRdb's version contains in-frame clones alone and is incomplete. The profile shows fewer than 250,000 clones, 75% to 80% of them singletons. The record originates from a study of cytomegalovirus exposure and HLA in healthy donors. Study details: Ancestry clustering placed roughly four fifths of 350 to 500 genotyped donors in the Caucasian-associated cluster.

The sample consisted of PBMCs. The V and J genes are TRBV5-1 and TRBJ1-4, with 8 bases matching TRBD1. This clonotype originated in a male donor in good health and CMV-seronegative. CDR3 sequence: CASSLSGGRTNEKLFF. CDR3 DNA: TGCGCCAGCAGCTTGTCAGGGGGCAGGACTAATGAAAAACTGTTTTTT.